This entry describes one T cell receptor (beta chain). Its target is unknown. CDR1 SGHVS and CDR2 FQNEAQ come from the germline V gene. The CDR3 sequence is 19 residues long. V shed 2 bases, J shed 2 bases, and the junction held 13 bases outside the gene matches. This sample is part of a study of cytomegalovirus exposure and HLA in healthy donors. PCR amplification relied on 60 Vbeta primers (plus 13 Jbeta primers). Sequencing was performed with immunoSEQ multiplex PCR; in TCRdb, only in-frame clones are kept and a portion is missing. The table lists over 110,000 clones, 73% of them singletons. Study results and caveats: The authors later found HLA-associated TCR beta chains more clonally expanded than equally common others. Most TCR beta V segments were productive about 90% or about 30% of the time in an earlier analysis.

The sequenced sample was PBMCs. This sequence was found in a woman aged 40 to 55 in good health and CMV-seronegative. The rearrangement joins TRBV7-8 to TRBJ2-3, with 10 nucleotides matching TRBD2. In DNA form, the CDR3 reads TGTGCCAGCAGCTTATATTCGGGAGCGGGGGGGCCCGACACAGATACGCAGTATTTT. Its translation is CASSLYSGAGGPDTDTQYF.